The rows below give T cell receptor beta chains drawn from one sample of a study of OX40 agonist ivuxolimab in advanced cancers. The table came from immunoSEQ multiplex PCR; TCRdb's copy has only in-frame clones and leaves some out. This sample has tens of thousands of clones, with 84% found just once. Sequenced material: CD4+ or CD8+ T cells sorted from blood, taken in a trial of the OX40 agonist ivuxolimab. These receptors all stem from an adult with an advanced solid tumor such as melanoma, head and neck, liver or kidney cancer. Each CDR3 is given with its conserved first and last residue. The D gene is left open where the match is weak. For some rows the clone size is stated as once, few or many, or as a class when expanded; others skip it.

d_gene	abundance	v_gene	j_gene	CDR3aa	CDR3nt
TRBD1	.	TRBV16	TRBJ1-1	CASSPQGQTEAFF	TGTGCCAGCAGCCCACAGGGGCAAACTGAAGCTTTCTTT
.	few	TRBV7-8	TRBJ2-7	CASSFRDTSYEQYF	TGTGCCAGCAGCTTCCGGGACACCTCCTACGAGCAGTACTTC
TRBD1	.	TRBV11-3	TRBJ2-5	CASSYGQGFKTQYF	TGTGCCAGCAGCTACGGACAGGGGTTTAAGACCCAGTACTTC
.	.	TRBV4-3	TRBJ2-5	CASSQEEGVQETQYF	TGCGCCAGCAGCCAAGAGGAGGGCGTGCAAGAGACCCAGTACTTC
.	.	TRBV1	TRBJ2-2	CTSSPDTSGGAELDTGELFF	TGCACCAGCAGCCCCGATACTAGCGGGGGGGCCGAGTTAGACACCGGGGAGCTGTTTTTT
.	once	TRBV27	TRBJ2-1	CATRDPYNEQFF	TGTGCCACCAGGGATCCCTACAATGAGCAGTTCTTC
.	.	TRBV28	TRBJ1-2	CASSLQSAGADGYTF	TGTGCCAGCAGTTTACAGTCGGCAGGGGCGGATGGCTACACCTTC
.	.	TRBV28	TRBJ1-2	CASRYSPWDYGYTF	TGTGCCAGCAGATACAGCCCTTGGGACTATGGCTACACCTTC
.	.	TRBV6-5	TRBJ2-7	CASIRTVNSYEQYF	TGTGCCAGCATAAGGACAGTTAACTCCTACGAGCAGTACTTC
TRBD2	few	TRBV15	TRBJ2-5	CATSRGTSGAQTQYF	TGTGCCACCAGCAGGGGGACTAGCGGGGCGCAGACCCAGTACTTC
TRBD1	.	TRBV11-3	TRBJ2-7	CASSLGQDYEQYF	TGTGCCAGCAGCCTCGGACAGGACTACGAGCAGTACTTC
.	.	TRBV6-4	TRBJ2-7	CASSYSRYEQYF	TGTGCCAGCAGTTACTCCCGCTACGAGCAGTACTTC
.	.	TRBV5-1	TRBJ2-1	CASSPSYNEQFF	TGCGCCAGCAGCCCGTCTTACAATGAGCAGTTCTTC
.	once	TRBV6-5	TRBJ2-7	CASSSRGHEQYF	TGTGCCAGCAGTTCCCGGGGCCACGAGCAGTACTTC
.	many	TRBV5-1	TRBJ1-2	CASSLRTDINYGYTF	TGCGCCAGCAGCTTGAGGACAGACATTAACTATGGCTACACCTTC
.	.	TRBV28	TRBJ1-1	CASSSTHKNTEAFF	TGTGCCAGCAGTTCTACACACAAGAACACTGAAGCTTTCTTT
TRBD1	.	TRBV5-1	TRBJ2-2	CASSWQGDTGELFF	TGCGCCAGCAGCTGGCAGGGGGACACCGGGGAGCTGTTTTTT
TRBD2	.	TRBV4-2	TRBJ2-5	CASSQAALAGEETQYF	TGTGCCAGCAGCCAAGCGGCACTAGCGGGGGAAGAGACCCAGTACTTC
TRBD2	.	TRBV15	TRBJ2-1	CATSRDIAGLGEQFF	TGTGCCACCAGCAGAGATATAGCGGGACTCGGTGAGCAGTTCTTC
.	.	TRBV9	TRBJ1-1	CASSVDGQGGTEAFF	TGTGCCAGCAGCGTAGATGGGCAGGGTGGGACTGAAGCTTTCTTT
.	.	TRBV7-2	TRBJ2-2	CASSSYTGELFF	TGTGCCAGCAGCTCATACACCGGGGAGCTGTTTTTT
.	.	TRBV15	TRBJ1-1	CATSWDIMGTEAFF	TGTGCCACCAGCTGGGACATTATGGGCACTGAAGCTTTCTTT
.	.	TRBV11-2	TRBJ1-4	CASSISPNEKLFF	TGTGCCAGCAGCATCTCACCTAATGAAAAACTGTTTTTT
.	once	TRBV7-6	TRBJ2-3	CASSLVPTDTQYF	TGTGCCAGCAGCTTAGTGCCGACAGATACGCAGTATTTT
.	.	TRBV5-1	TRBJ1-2	CASSPPPGGLYGYTF	TGCGCCAGCAGCCCGCCTCCCGGGGGACTTTATGGCTACACCTTC
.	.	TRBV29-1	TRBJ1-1	CSAPAGGLNTEAFF	TGCAGCGCCCCGGCGGGGGGATTGAACACTGAAGCTTTCTTT
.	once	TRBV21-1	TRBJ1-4	CASSNRPTTNEKLFF	TGTGCCAGCAGCAATCGCCCCACAACTAATGAAAAACTGTTTTTT
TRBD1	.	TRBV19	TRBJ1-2	CASSPRWDSTNYGYTF	TGTGCCAGTAGTCCCCGATGGGACAGTACTAACTATGGCTACACCTTC
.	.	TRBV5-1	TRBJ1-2	CASSQDGTNGYTF	TGCGCCAGCAGCCAAGACGGAACGAATGGCTACACCTTC
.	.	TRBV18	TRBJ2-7	CASSLQSLTSYEQYF	TGTGCCAGCTCACTTCAGAGCCTTACCTCCTACGAGCAGTACTTC
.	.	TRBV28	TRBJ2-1	CASSSGKSSYNEQFF	TGTGCCAGCAGTTCTGGAAAAAGCTCCTACAATGAGCAGTTCTTC
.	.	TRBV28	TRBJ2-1	CASSSRVLIPYNEQFF	TGTGCCAGCAGTTCCCGGGTCCTTATTCCCTACAATGAGCAGTTCTTC